A single sample is the source of the 30 T cell receptor beta chains below, sequenced in a study of T cell repertoires in cytomegalovirus infection. TCRdb re-called the reads with MiXCR, one entry per CDR3 protein. The data contain about 490,000 distinct CDR3 sequences, 16% of them singletons. The sample taken for sequencing was CD8+ T cells from PBMCs. The origin of the receptors is a human donor in good health (CMV status not recorded). Some clones in this sample may be carry-over from other donors' samples.

In this sample, this clonotype turned up a few times. V is TRBV6-1 and J is TRBJ2-1; D unresolved. Looked up from germline, CDR1 is MNHNS and CDR2 is SASEGT. The V gene lost 1 base and the J gene lost 12 bases, with 10 bases spanning the gap. The CDR3 length is 12 residues. The chain's CDR3 is CASSEVAQSQFF. Here the CDR3 DNA reads TGTGCCAGCAGTGAAGTTGCACAATCGCAGTTCTTC.

Ten or more counts support this clonotype. This chain uses TRBV7-9 with TRBJ2-7, with D unresolved. CDR1 is SEHNR, CDR2 FQNEAQ, per germline (reference sequence). The V and J ends lost 4 bases and 7 bases respectively, with 20 bases between them. The CDR3 runs to 15 residues. CDR3 sequence reads: CASSSQVGQAKEQYF. CDR3 coding DNA: TGTGCCAGCAGCTCGCAGGTGGGCCAGGCGAAAGAGCAGTACTTC.

The rearrangement joins TRBV15 to TRBJ2-1; 8 nucleotides match TRBD2. The CDR3 runs to 16 residues. V lost 4 bases to trimming and J lost 8 bases; unmatched junction nucleotides: 13. In germline, CDR1 is LNHNV, CDR2 YYDKDF (reference sequence). CDR3 sequence: CATSTWTGLGNHEQFF. The CDR3, as DNA: TGTGCCACCAGCACCTGGACGGGACTAGGGAACCATGAGCAGTTCTTC.

This clonotype came up many times. The rearrangement links TRBV27 to TRBJ1-1, with D unclear. This CDR3 spans 14 amino acids. V was pared by 5 bases and J by 8 bases, with 18 bases between. CDR1 and CDR2 from the germline V gene are MNHEY and SMNVEV (reference sequence). CDR3 sequence (DNA): TGTGCCAGCAGTCAACAACTCTGGCCTTACGAAGCTTTCTTT. It specifies CASSQQLWPYEAFF.

The table lists this clonotype with many counts. The chain couples TRBV7-3 to TRBJ2-4, with 7 bases that match TRBD1. CDR1 and CDR2 (germline): SGHTA, FQGTGA. V trimming: 2 bases; J trimming: 6 bases; junction bases outside the gene matches: 10. This CDR3 has 16 amino acids. The CDR3 sequence is CASSLPSTGWRNIQYF. The CDR3 nucleotides are TGTGCCAGCAGCTTACCCTCGACAGGGTGGAGAAACATTCAGTACTTC.

Here the CDR3 DNA reads TGTGCCAGTAGTTCCGGGACCGCCGTCAGGAACTATGGCTACACCTTC. Protein product: CASSSGTAVRNYGYTF. The chain employs TRBV19 and TRBJ1-2; tentatively, D is TRBD1 (5 bases). Germline V gene lookup returns CDR1 LNHDA and CDR2 SQIVND (reference sequence). CDR3 length equals 16 residues. Trimming removed 5 bases from V and 2 bases from J, with 18 bases in between.

The chain's CDR3 is CASSVGPGAEAFF. CDR3 nucleotides: TGTGCCAGTAGTGTTGGTCCGGGGGCTGAAGCTTTCTTT. This chain connects TRBV19 to TRBJ1-1; D possibly corresponds to TRBD1 (5 bases). Germline CDR1 is LNHDA and CDR2 is SQIVND (reference sequence). The V end was cut by 5 bases, the J end by 6 bases, with 13 bases between. The CDR3 is 13 amino acids.

In its sample, this clonotype was seen a few times. One end of the junction does not line up with germline, which may come from a read error. The chain joins TRBV7-9 to TRBJ1-1, with TRBD1 identical over 7 bases. The CDR3 consists of 14 residues. Germline lookup yields CDR1 SEHNR and CDR2 FQNEAQ (reference sequence). The CDR3 is CASRLGGANTEAFF. Here the CDR3 DNA reads TGTGCCAGCAGATTAGGGGGCGCAAACACTGAAGCTTTCTTT.

This clonotype has a count of ten or more. The V gene is TRBV15, the J gene TRBJ1-4; 8 bases fit TRBD1. CDR3 length: 19 amino acids. In germline, CDR1 is LNHNV, CDR2 YYDKDF (reference sequence). V lost 4 bases to trimming and J lost 0 bases; unmatched junction nucleotides: 13. CDR3 bases: TGTGCCACCAGCACGACAGGGGTTTATGAGTTCGCAACTAATGAAAAACTGTTTTTT. Translated, it gives CATSTTGVYEFATNEKLFF.

The CDR3 is CAISDNKGGGLNGYTF. CDR3 coding DNA: TGTGCCATCAGTGACAACAAGGGGGGCGGGCTAAATGGCTACACCTTC. V and J are TRBV10-3 and TRBJ1-2; D perhaps matches TRBD1 (6 bases). Germline CDR1 is ENHRY and CDR2 is SYGVKD. The CDR3 consists of 16 residues. Trimming took off 3 bases at V and 6 bases at J, with 20 bases between the two ends.

This clonotype came up a few times. The V and J genes are TRBV28 and TRBJ2-7; D is ambiguous. CDR3 length equals 12 residues. Germline V gene lookup returns CDR1 MDHEN and CDR2 SYDVKM. V was clipped by 1 base and J by 6 bases, with 7 bases between them. The CDR3 DNA follows: TGTGCCAGCAGTTTATACGGGCCCGAGCAGTACTTC. Its protein product is CASSLYGPEQYF.

This clonotype occurred a few times. V gene TRBV27 combines with J gene TRBJ2-6; maybe TRBD1 (5 bases). The CDR3 consists of 18 residues. CDR1 is MNHEY and CDR2 is SMNVEV in the germline V gene (reference sequence). Trimming removed 3 bases at V and 0 bases at J, with 15 bases between. The CDR3, as DNA: TGTGCCAGCAGTTTGATGCAGGGCCCTGACTCTGGGGCCAACGTCCTGACTTTC. It translates to CASSLMQGPDSGANVLTF.

The table lists this clonotype with many counts. The CDR3 DNA reads TGTGCCAGCAGCTTCTGGGGGAGGGGCAATCAGCCCCAGCATTTT. Translating gives CASSFWGRGNQPQHF. The chain is built from TRBV28 and TRBJ1-5; TRBD1 might be the D (5 bases). Germline CDR1 is MDHEN and CDR2 is SYDVKM. The length of the CDR3 is 15 residues. V lost 6 bases and J 2 bases, leaving 14 bases between the germline ends.

This clonotype was picked up a small number of times. The chain has TRBV24-1 and TRBJ2-1; the match to TRBD1 covers 11 bases. V gave up 3 bases and J gave up 7 bases; unmatched junction bases: 4. Germline V gene sequence: CDR1 KGHDR, CDR2 SFDVKD. There are 15 residues in the CDR3. The DNA of the CDR3 is TGTGCCACCAGTGATGACCGGGACAGGGGGAATGAGCAGTTCTTC. Translated, it gives CATSDDRDRGNEQFF.

This sequence joins TRBV4-1 and TRBJ1-1; a weak D match, TRBD1 (5 bases). V lost 3 bases and J 0 bases, leaving 8 bases between the germline ends. Germline CDR1 is MGHRA and CDR2 is YSYEKL. The CDR3 is made up of 14 amino acids. In nucleotides, the CDR3 is TGCGCCAGCAGCCAGACAGCCATGAACACTGAAGCTTTCTTT. Its translation is CASSQTAMNTEAFF.

The chain joins TRBV10-2 to TRBJ1-5; no reliable D call. V shed 8 bases and J shed 4 bases, with 12 bases lying between them. CDR1 and CDR2 (germline): WSHSY, SAAADI. This CDR3 is 13 amino acids long. In nucleotides, the CDR3 is TGCGCCAGCGGCGGGCAGTCGAATCAGCCCCAGCATTTT. Its translation is CASGGQSNQPQHF.

The table lists this clonotype with many counts. The chain combines TRBV7-9 with TRBJ1-5; no reliable D call. Trimming shortened V by 5 bases and J by 4 bases, and 6 bases separated the two germline ends. Germline-derived CDR1 and CDR2 are SEHNR and FQNEAQ (reference sequence). The CDR3 sequence is 12 residues long. This CDR3 is CASSQINQPQHF. DNA for the CDR3: TGTGCCAGCAGCCAAATTAATCAGCCCCAGCATTTT.

This clonotype came up a few times. The chain uses TRBV20-1 and TRBJ1-5; D remains ambiguous. CDR1 DFQATT and CDR2 SNEGSKA come from the germline V gene (reference sequence). The CDR3 runs to 15 residues. Trimming pared 0 bases from V and 0 bases from J, leaving 9 bases between. CDR3 amino acids: CSARERQSSNQPQHF. The CDR3 DNA follows: TGCAGTGCTAGAGAAAGGCAGTCTAGCAATCAGCCCCAGCATTTT.

In its sample, this clonotype was seen many times. The V and J genes are TRBV6-5 and TRBJ1-2, with D possibly matching TRBD1 (6 bases). This CDR3 has 16 residues. Germline values: CDR1 MNHEY, CDR2 SVGAGI. V was shortened by 4 bases and J by 8 bases, with 23 bases between the two germline ends. The CDR3 loop reads CASSSTYTGTSVGYTF. The CDR3 nucleotides read TGTGCCAGCAGTTCAACTTACACCGGGACATCGGTCGGCTACACCTTC.

Concerning this clonotype: Germline is not matched at one junction end, which may reflect a read error. The rearrangement uses TRBV7-3 and TRBJ2-1, with a possible D match to TRBD2 (5 bases). CDR3 length: 13 residues. Germline V CDR1 and CDR2: SGHTA, FQGTGA. CDR3 nucleotide sequence: TGTGCCAGCAGCTTAGGTGACTACAAGGAGCAGTTCTTC. This encodes CASSLGDYKEQFF.

Many counts were recorded for this clonotype. V is TRBV7-9 and J is TRBJ2-1, with 10 bases that match TRBD1. CDR3 length: 15 amino acids. Per germline, CDR1 SEHNR and CDR2 FQNEAQ (reference sequence). The V gene end was trimmed by 5 bases and the J gene end by 7 bases; junction bases not matched to a gene: 8. The CDR3 DNA follows: TGTGCCAGCAGCGCTCCGGGACAGGGGAGTAATGAGCAGTTCTTC. The encoded protein is CASSAPGQGSNEQFF.

This clonotype was seen repeatedly, ten times or more. This chain links TRBV7-6 with TRBJ2-1; D unclear. The germline V gene encodes CDR1 SGHVS and CDR2 FNYEAQ. The CDR3 runs to 18 residues. V lost 1 base, J lost 0 bases, and 16 bases lay in between. CDR3 loop: CASSLGPLQISSYNEQFF. The CDR3 DNA reads as TGTGCCAGCAGCTTAGGCCCTCTACAGATCAGCTCCTACAATGAGCAGTTCTTC.

The chain employs TRBV11-1 and TRBJ2-7, with D unresolved. Trimming stripped 1 base from V and 3 bases from J, with 10 bases between. The CDR3 totals 14 residues. The germline V gene has CDR1 SGHAT and CDR2 FQDESV (reference sequence). CDR3 nucleotides: TGTGCCAGCAGCTTAGAAGAATCTAACTACGAGCAGTACTTC. This sequence encodes CASSLEESNYEQYF.

The table lists this clonotype with a few counts. The V call is TRBV7-3, the J call TRBJ2-1; 8 nucleotides align to TRBD2. CDR3 length: 15 amino acids. CDR1 SGHTA and CDR2 FQGTGA come from the germline V gene. V gave up 5 bases and J gave up 2 bases; unmatched junction bases: 5. In DNA, the CDR3 is TGTGCCAGCAGCGCAGGAGCGGGGGCCTACAATGAGCAGTTCTTC. The encoded protein is CASSAGAGAYNEQFF.

This clonotype was seen at least ten times. The chain is built from TRBV5-1 and TRBJ1-4, with TRBD1 identical over 7 bases. The V gene's germline CDR1 is SGHRS and CDR2 YFSETQ. The CDR3 is 15 amino acids. V was pared by 5 bases and J by 5 bases, with 9 bases of the junction left unmatched. In DNA form, the CDR3 reads TGCGCCAGCAGAGTGGAGGGGGCGGTAAATGAAAAACTGTTTTTT. It encodes CASRVEGAVNEKLFF.

This clonotype was seen many times. The chain joins TRBV7-6 to TRBJ1-4; 8 bases are shared with TRBD1. Germline V gives CDR1 SGHVS, CDR2 FNYEAQ. The junction had 1 base not matched to a gene; V was cut back by 0 bases and J by 4 bases. The CDR3 spans 15 residues. The CDR3 loop is CASSLATGVNEKLFF. CDR3 nucleotides: TGTGCCAGCAGCTTAGCGACAGGGGTTAATGAAAAACTGTTTTTT. Complete variable domain (other parts from reference TRBV7-6 and TRBJ1-4): GAGVSQSPRYKVTKRGQDVALRCDPISGHVSLYWYRQALGQGPEFLTYFNYEAQQDKSGLPNDRFSAERPEGSISTLTIQRTEQRDSAMYRCASSLATGVNEKLFFGSGTQLSVL.

This clonotype was counted a few times. The chain joins TRBV4-1 to TRBJ2-3; the D gene is possibly TRBD2 (6 bases). V dropped 1 base and J dropped 0 bases, with 14 bases sitting between them. The CDR3 spans 17 residues. Germline loops: CDR1 MGHRA, CDR2 YSYEKL. The CDR3 DNA reads as TGCGCCAGCAGCCAAGTGTATCGGGGGTTCAGCACAGATACGCAGTATTTT. This sequence encodes CASSQVYRGFSTDTQYF.

This clonotype came up many times. The gene calls are TRBV7-8 and TRBJ2-1; 10 nucleotides align to TRBD2. CDR3 size: 16 residues. V shed 4 bases, J shed 8 bases, and the junction held 11 bases outside the gene matches. Germline CDR1 and CDR2: SGHVS and FQNEAQ. The CDR3 nucleotides are TGTGCCAGCAGCTCCGTAGCGGGAGGCTTTAACTATGAGCAGTTCTTC. Its translation is CASSSVAGGFNYEQFF.

This clonotype occurred many times. The chain employs TRBV6-5 and TRBJ2-4; D may be TRBD1 or TRBD2 (5 bases each). The germline CDR1 and CDR2 sequences are MNHEY and SVGAGI. V was pared by 0 bases and J by 1 base, with 13 bases between. CDR3 length equals 17 residues. CDR3 in amino acids: CASSYSGDPVAKNIQYF. The CDR3 DNA is TGTGCCAGCAGTTACTCGGGGGACCCCGTCGCCAAAAACATTCAGTACTTC.

This clonotype was seen at least ten times. CDR3 sequence (DNA): TGTGCCAGCAGCATGGGGACAGGGGGCAGGAATGCTTTCTTT. Amino acid sequence: CASSMGTGGRNAFF. V and J are TRBV5-6 and TRBJ1-1, with 12 bases matching TRBD1. The length of the CDR3 is 14 residues. V shed 4 bases, J shed 11 bases, and the junction held 9 bases outside the gene matches. The germline CDR1 and CDR2 sequences are SGHDT and YYEEEE.